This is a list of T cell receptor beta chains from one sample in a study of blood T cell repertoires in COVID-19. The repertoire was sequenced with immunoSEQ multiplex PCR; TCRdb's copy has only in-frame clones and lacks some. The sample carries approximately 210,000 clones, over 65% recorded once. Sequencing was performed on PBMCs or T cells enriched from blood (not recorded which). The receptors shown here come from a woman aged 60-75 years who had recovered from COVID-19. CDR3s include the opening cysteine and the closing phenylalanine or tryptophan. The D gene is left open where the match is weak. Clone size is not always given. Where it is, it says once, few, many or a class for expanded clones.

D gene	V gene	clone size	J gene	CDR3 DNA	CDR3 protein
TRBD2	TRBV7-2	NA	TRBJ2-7	TGTGCCAGCAGACCCGGGACTAGCGGGGACGAGCAGTACTTC	CASRPGTSGDEQYF
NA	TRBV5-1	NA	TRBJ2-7	TGCGCCAGTAACAGGGAGAACTCCTACGAGCAGTACTTC	CASNRENSYEQYF
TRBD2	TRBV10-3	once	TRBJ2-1	TGTGCCATCAGTGACAGTGGACTAGCGGGGGTCAATGAGCAGTTCTTC	CAISDSGLAGVNEQFF
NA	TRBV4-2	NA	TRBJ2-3	TGTGCCAGCAACCCGGACTCCGAAGCTACCACAGATACGCAGTATTTT	CASNPDSEATTDTQYF
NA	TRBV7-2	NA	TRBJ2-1	TGTGCCAGCAGCTGGGGACTCCAGGAGCAGTTCTTC	CASSWGLQEQFF
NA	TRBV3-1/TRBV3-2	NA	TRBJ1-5	TGTGCCAGCAGCCCGCGCGGGACTGCTTACAATCAGCCCCAGCATTTT	CASSPRGTAYNQPQHF
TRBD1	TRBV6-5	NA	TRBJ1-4	TGTGCCAGCCGAAGTAGACAGGGTGAAAAACTGTTTTTT	CASRSRQGEKLFF
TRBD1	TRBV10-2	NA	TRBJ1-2	TGCGCCAGCAGTTTATCGCAGGGGGCTCAGAATGGCTACACCTTC	CASSLSQGAQNGYTF
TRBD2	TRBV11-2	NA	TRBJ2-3	TGTGCCAGCAGCCGGCGGGAGGGGGCTCGGACAGATACGCAGTATTTT	CASSRREGARTDTQYF
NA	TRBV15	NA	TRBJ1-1	TGTGCCACCAAAAACGGGGACACTGAAGCTTTCTTT	CATKNGDTEAFF
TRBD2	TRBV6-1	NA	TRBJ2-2	TGTGCCAGCAGTGTCCCGACTAGCGGACTGAGAACCGGGGAGCTGTTTTTT	CASSVPTSGLRTGELFF
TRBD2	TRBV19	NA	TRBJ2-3	TGTGCCAGTAGTAGGGCGGGGGTCCGCACAGATACGCAGTATTTT	CASSRAGVRTDTQYF
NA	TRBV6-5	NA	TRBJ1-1	TGTGCCAGCAGTTCCAGCAGTCAGGGGATGAACACTGAAGCTTTCTTT	CASSSSSQGMNTEAFF
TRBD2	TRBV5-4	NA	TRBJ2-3	TGTGCCAGCAGCCCTGATAGCGGGATTGGCTCAGATACGCAGTATTTT	CASSPDSGIGSDTQYF
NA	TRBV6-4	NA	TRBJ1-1	TGTGCCAGCGCTGTGGGGGTAGGGGGGAACACTGAAGCTTTCTTT	CASAVGVGGNTEAFF
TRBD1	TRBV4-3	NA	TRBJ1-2	TGCGCCAGCAGCCAAATTGCTGGACAGGGAGGTGGAGGCTACACCTTC	CASSQIAGQGGGGYTF
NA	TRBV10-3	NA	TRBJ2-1	TGTGCCATCAGTGTTAGAGGGTCAGCTAGAGCGGTTTCCTACAATGAGCAGTTCTTC	CAISVRGSARAVSYNEQFF
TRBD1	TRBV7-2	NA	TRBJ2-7	TGTGCCAGCAGTTCTCGCCCCGGGACAGGGTTCTACGAGCAGTACTTC	CASSSRPGTGFYEQYF
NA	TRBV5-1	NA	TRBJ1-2	TGCGCCAGCAGCACCACAGGGCGGTATGGCTACACCTTC	CASSTTGRYGYTF
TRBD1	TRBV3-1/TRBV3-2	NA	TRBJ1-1	TGTGCCAGCAGCAAGGGACAGCAAAACACTGAAGCTTTCTTT	CASSKGQQNTEAFF
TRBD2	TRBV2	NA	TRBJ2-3	TGTGCCAGCAAGCTAGCGGGAGCCCCAGATACGCAGTATTTT	CASKLAGAPDTQYF
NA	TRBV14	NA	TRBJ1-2	TGTGCCAGCAGCCAAGATACGTACGGGGGCTATGGCTACACCTTC	CASSQDTYGGYGYTF
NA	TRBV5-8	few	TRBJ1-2	TGTGCCAGCAGCGCATCAGGGTATGGCTACACCTTC	CASSASGYGYTF
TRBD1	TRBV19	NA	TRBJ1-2	TGTGCCAGTAGTACGAAACAGGGGGCAAAAGGCTACACCTTC	CASSTKQGAKGYTF
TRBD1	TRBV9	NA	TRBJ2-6	TGTGCCAGCAGCGTTACCGGGACAGGGGTCGGGGCCAACGTCCTGACTTTC	CASSVTGTGVGANVLTF
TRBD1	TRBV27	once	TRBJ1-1	TGTGCCAGCAGTTCTAGTACCGGGACAGGGAACACTGAAGCTTTCTTT	CASSSSTGTGNTEAFF
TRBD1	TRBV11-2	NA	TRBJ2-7	TGTGCCAGCAGCCAAGGGACAGTGGGCTACGAGCAGTACTTC	CASSQGTVGYEQYF
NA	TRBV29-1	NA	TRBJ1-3	TGCAGCGTTGTTGGCAGCTCTGGAAACACCATATATTTT	CSVVGSSGNTIYF
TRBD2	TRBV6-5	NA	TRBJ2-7	TGTGCCAGCAGTTACCCGAGCGGGGGGGCCTACGAGCAGTACTTC	CASSYPSGGAYEQYF
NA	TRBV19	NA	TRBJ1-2	TGTGCCAGTAGTATAGGAGGAGGGCCCGCCGTCGCTAACTATGGCTACACCTTC	CASSIGGGPAVANYGYTF
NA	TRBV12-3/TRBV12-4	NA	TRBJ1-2	TGTGCCAGCAGTTTTTTCGGTCGGGGCTACACCTTC	CASSFFGRGYTF
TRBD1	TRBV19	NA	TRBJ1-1	TGTGCCAGTAGGGGACAGGGGATCGAAGCTTTCTTT	CASRGQGIEAFF
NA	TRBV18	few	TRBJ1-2	TGTGCCAGCTCAAATCAGGCCAGATCAAGAGGCTACACCTTC	CASSNQARSRGYTF
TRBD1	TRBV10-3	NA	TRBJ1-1	TGTGCCATCAGTGAGGGACAGGAGAACACTGAAGCTTTCTTT	CAISEGQENTEAFF
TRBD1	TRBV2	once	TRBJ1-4	TGTGCCAGCAAAGGACAGGGCTGGACTAATGAAAAACTGTTTTTT	CASKGQGWTNEKLFF
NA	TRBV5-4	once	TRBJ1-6	TGTGCCAGCAGCCCCGGGAGGGTTTACAATTCACCCCTCCACTTT	CASSPGRVYNSPLHF
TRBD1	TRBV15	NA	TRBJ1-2	TGTGCCACCAGCAGGCCCACAGGGGCTGGCTATGGCTACACCTTC	CATSRPTGAGYGYTF
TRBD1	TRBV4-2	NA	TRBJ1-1	TGTGCCAGCAGCCAAGAGGGACAGGGGTACACTGAAGCTTTCTTT	CASSQEGQGYTEAFF
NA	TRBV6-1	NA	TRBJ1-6	TGTGCCAGCAGTGAAATTCCCCCACAGGGTGTTTTCAATTCACCCCTCCACTTT	CASSEIPPQGVFNSPLHF
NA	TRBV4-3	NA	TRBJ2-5	TGCGCCAGCAGCCAAGAACTAGTCCAAGAGACCCAGTACTTC	CASSQELVQETQYF
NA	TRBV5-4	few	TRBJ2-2	TGTGCCAGCGGGGGAGGACGGTGGGGCGGGGAGCTGTTTTTT	CASGGGRWGGELFF
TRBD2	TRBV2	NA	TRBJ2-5	TGTGCCAGCAGTGGGACTAGCGGGAGAGGAGAGACCCAGTACTTC	CASSGTSGRGETQYF
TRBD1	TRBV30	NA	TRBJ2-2	TGTGCCTGGAGACCACAGGGGGCGGGCGGGGAGCTGTTTTTT	CAWRPQGAGGELFF
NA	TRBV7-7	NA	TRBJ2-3	TGTGCCAGCAGCTTAGCGGGGGGATTCACAGATACGCAGTATTTT	CASSLAGGFTDTQYF
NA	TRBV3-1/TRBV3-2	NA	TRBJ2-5	TGTGCCAGCAGCCAAGATTTCAGTGTATATGGGGCCTTACAAGAGACCCAGTACTTC	CASSQDFSVYGALQETQYF
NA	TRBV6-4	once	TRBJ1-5	TGTGCCAGCAGCCCCGAGGTTTATCAGCCCCAGCATTTT	CASSPEVYQPQHF
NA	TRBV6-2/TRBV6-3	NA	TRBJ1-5	TGTGCCAGCAGCCTGATAGGGGGTGGAAATCAGCCCCAGCATTTT	CASSLIGGGNQPQHF
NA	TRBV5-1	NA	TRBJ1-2	TGCGCCAGCAGCGCTATACCGGCCAGGCGGGAAACTAACTATGGCTACACCTTC	CASSAIPARRETNYGYTF
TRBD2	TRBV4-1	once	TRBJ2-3	TGCGCCAGCAGCCGTTTAGCGGGGGTCCCCACAGATACGCAGTATTTT	CASSRLAGVPTDTQYF
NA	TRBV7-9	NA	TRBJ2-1	TGTGCCAGCAGTTCCCTTAGGGGGGGCTTAGATGAGCAGTTCTTC	CASSSLRGGLDEQFF